What follows describes a single TCR beta chain. Its antigen remains unidentified. This record comes from a study of blood T cells in healthy people across ages. In each sample, at least 6 million PBMCs were isolated. Findings of the study overall: The long-lived group displayed more naive CD4+ cells, plus higher diversity, than the aged donors did.

Together with a sample-barcoded 5' primer, a J-beta primer mix was included in a second PCR lasting about 6 to 12 cycles. TCRdb re-derived calls from the 5' RACE reads in MiXCR, one entry per CDR3 protein. The table has about 650,000 distinct CDR3 sequences, roughly half seen once. What was sequenced was blood. The receptor comes from a woman of 80 years or more in good health.

CDR3 sequence: CASSQAGTGGTHEQYF. The CDR3 region has the DNA TGTGCCAGCAGTCAAGCCGGGACAGGGGGCACCCACGAGCAGTACTTC. The V gene is TRBV12-3 or TRBV12-4, the J gene TRBJ2-7; 12 nucleotides match TRBD1. Trimming removed 5 bases from V and 5 bases from J; junction bases left unmatched: 10. The CDR3 extends over 16 amino acids.